One and the same sample provided the 8 T cell receptor beta chains below, sequenced in a study of shared clonotypes between healthy human individuals. TCRdb's table, derived via immunoSEQ multiplex PCR, lists solely in-frame clones and lacks some. The profile covers 2 million to 2.5 million clones, with approximately 96% appearing a single time and over 0.1% taken by the ten largest. The sequenced material came from naive CD4+ T cells sorted from blood. Stated subset: CD45RA+ positively selected. Every receptor here comes from a man younger than 35 in good health.

Remarks on this clone: Other DNA variants within this sample encode the same CDR3. The rearrangement links TRBV9 to TRBJ2-1, with D hard to call. Trimming removed 0 bases from V and 3 bases from J, with 4 bases in between. CDR1 and CDR2 from the germline V gene are SGDLS and YYNGEE. The CDR3 extends over 13 amino acids. In nucleotides, the CDR3 is TGTGCCAGCAGCGTAGCGGGCTACAATGAGCAGTTCTTC. This gives the protein CASSVAGYNEQFF.

V gene TRBV4-1 combines with J gene TRBJ2-3; D not resolved. Germline CDR1 is MGHRA and CDR2 is YSYEKL. There are 12 residues in the CDR3. With 4 bases removed from V and 3 bases from J, the gap between germline ends came to 5 bases. CDR3 in amino acids: CASSLTTDTQYF. CDR3 coding DNA: TGCGCCAGCAGCCTTACGACAGATACGCAGTATTTT.

The rearrangement uses TRBV9 and TRBJ2-1; 12 positions agree with TRBD2. Germline V CDR1 and CDR2: SGDLS, YYNGEE. J gave up 8 bases and V 3 bases, and 9 bases lay outside the gene matches. The length of the CDR3 is 16 residues. The CDR3 sequence is CASSGLTSGRSYEQFF. The DNA for the CDR3 is TGTGCCAGCAGCGGACTGACTAGCGGGAGAAGCTATGAGCAGTTCTTC.

The chain is built from TRBV30 and TRBJ2-2, with 7 bases lining up with TRBD2. J was trimmed by 0 bases and V by 0 bases; bases with no gene match: 4. CDR3 length: 16 residues. Germline V CDR1 and CDR2: GTSNPN, SVGIG (reference sequence). CDR3 in amino acids: CAWSVSGRANTGELFF. Written as DNA, the CDR3 is TGTGCCTGGAGTGTTTCGGGGAGGGCGAACACCGGGGAGCTGTTTTTT.

This chain links TRBV10-1 with TRBJ1-4, with 7 nucleotides matching TRBD1. The V gene's germline CDR1 is WNHNN and CDR2 SYGVQD (reference sequence). The CDR3 covers 12 residues. The junction had 7 bases not matched to a gene; V was cut back by 4 bases and J by 14 bases. The CDR3 DNA is TGCGCCAGCAGTGCTGCAGGGGGAAACCTGTTTTTT. This gives the protein CASSAAGGNLFF.

The sample holds a few counts of this clone. V usage is TRBV10-3 and J usage is TRBJ1-6; D gene uncertain. This CDR3 is 12 amino acids long. The V gene lost 4 bases and the J gene lost 8 bases, with 6 bases spanning the gap. The V gene's germline CDR1 is ENHRY and CDR2 SYGVKD. CDR3 amino acids: CAISGTDSPLHF. CDR3 in DNA: TGTGCCATCAGTGGGACGGATTCACCCCTCCACTTT.

The rearrangement links TRBV30 to TRBJ2-5; D is tentatively TRBD1 or TRBD2 (5 bases each). Trimming stripped 7 bases from V and 0 bases from J, with 9 bases between. The CDR3 has 12 amino acids. Germline CDR1 and CDR2: GTSNPN and SVGIG (reference sequence). The CDR3 here is CALGEYQETQYF. CDR3 in DNA: TGTGCCTTAGGGGAGTACCAAGAGACCCAGTACTTC.

This clone was found once. This chain connects TRBV7-2 to TRBJ1-5; TRBD1 matches 9 bases. This CDR3 comprises 13 residues. V gave up 5 bases and J gave up 6 bases; unmatched junction bases: 2. The germline V gene has CDR1 SGHTA and CDR2 FQGNSA. CDR3 bases: TGTGCCAGCAGCCAACAGGGGGCTCAGCCCCAGCATTTT. Amino acids: CASSQQGAQPQHF.